Presented here are 14 T cell receptor beta chains from one specimen sequenced in a study of blood T cell repertoires in COVID-19. The assay was immunoSEQ multiplex PCR, and TCRdb's table has in-frame clones only and misses some. The sample records approximately 100,000 clones, around 90% being singletons. The sequencing sample was made of peripheral blood. The receptors come from a woman between 55 and 75 years old with acute or convalescent COVID-19.

This sequence joins TRBV5-4 and TRBJ2-1; 9 positions match TRBD1. Germline CDR1 reads SGHNT; CDR2 reads YYREEE (reference sequence). The CDR3 is 14 residues long. With V trimmed by 3 bases and J by 8 bases, 6 bases remained unmatched. The CDR3 coding sequence is TGTGCCAGCAGCTACCGGGACAGGGTCTATGAGCAGTTCTTC. Its protein product is CASSYRDRVYEQFF.

The chain carries TRBV29-1 and TRBJ1-2; TRBD1 agrees at 8 bases. This CDR3 spans 13 amino acids. Germline loops: CDR1 SQVTM, CDR2 ANQGSEA. The junction had 5 bases not matched to a gene; V was cut back by 4 bases and J by 4 bases. CDR3 region: CSVAMTGVYGYTF. In DNA form, the CDR3 reads TGCAGCGTTGCCATGACAGGGGTCTATGGCTACACCTTC. The variable domain in full, with the rest retrieved from reference TRBV29-1 and TRBJ1-2, is SAVISQKPSRDICQRGTSLTIQCQVDSQVTMMFWYRQQPGQSLTLIATANQGSEATYESGFVIDKFPISRPNLTFSTLTVSNMSPEDSSIYLCSVAMTGVYGYTFGSGTRLTVV.

The chain has TRBV19 and TRBJ2-1, with TRBD2 identical over 13 bases. Germline CDR1 is LNHDA and CDR2 is SQIVND (reference sequence). The CDR3 has 17 residues. Trimming at V came to 0 bases and at J to 9 bases, leaving 8 bases not matched to a gene. The CDR3 sequence: CASSIDPGLAGEGEQFF. In DNA form, the CDR3 reads TGTGCCAGTAGTATAGACCCCGGACTAGCGGGGGAAGGTGAGCAGTTCTTC. The variable domain in full, with the rest retrieved from reference TRBV19 and TRBJ2-1, is DGGITQSPKYLFRKEGQNVTLSCEQNLNHDAMYWYRQDPGQGLRLIYYSQIVNDFQKGDIAEGYSVSREKKESFPLTVTSAQKNPTAFYLCASSIDPGLAGEGEQFFGPGTRLTVL.

V usage is TRBV19 and J usage is TRBJ2-3; D uncertain. Germline-derived CDR1 and CDR2 are LNHDA and SQIVND (reference sequence). V was trimmed by 3 bases and J by 0 bases, leaving 10 bases between them. This CDR3 has 15 amino acids. For the CDR3, the DNA is TGTGCCAGTAGTATCGGTCTATTAAGCACAGATACGCAGTATTTT. Translated: CASSIGLLSTDTQYF.

V is TRBV7-9 and J is TRBJ2-2; D unresolved. The length of the CDR3 is 14 residues. Trimming left V 4 bases short and J 1 base short, with 7 bases between. CDR1 and CDR2 (germline): SEHNR, FQNEAQ (reference sequence). CDR3 in DNA: TGTGCCAGCAGCTCGACACGGAACACCGGGGAGCTGTTTTTT. This encodes CASSSTRNTGELFF.

The chain uses TRBV7-2 and TRBJ2-5, with D tentatively TRBD1 (5 bases). Germline loops: CDR1 SGHTA, CDR2 FQGNSA. V lost 1 base, J lost 2 bases, and 8 bases lay in between. The CDR3 runs 14 residues. The DNA of the CDR3 is TGTGCCAGCAGCTTAGGGACAAGGCAAGAGACCCAGTACTTC. It specifies CASSLGTRQETQYF.

The V call is TRBV28, the J call TRBJ2-7; 7 nucleotides match TRBD1. Germline V CDR1 and CDR2: MDHEN, SYDVKM. Trimming cost V 4 bases and J 6 bases; bases outside gene matches: 9. CDR3 length: 14 amino acids. CDR3 nucleotides: TGTGCCAGCAGTTCAACGGACAGGACTCGCGAGCAGTACTTC. Translating it yields CASSSTDRTREQYF.

This chain connects TRBV30 to TRBJ1-3, with 8 nucleotides matching TRBD1. The CDR3 consists of 14 residues. The germline gives CDR1 GTSNPN, CDR2 SVGIG (reference sequence). V shed 2 bases and J 3 bases; nucleotides not matched to a gene: 3. The CDR3: CAWSQGARGNTIYF. The CDR3 DNA reads as TGTGCCTGGAGTCAGGGGGCGCGTGGAAACACCATATATTTT.

The chain recombines TRBV5-1 with TRBJ1-2, with 7 bases aligning to TRBD1. The V gene end was trimmed by 0 bases and the J gene end by 5 bases; junction bases not matched to a gene: 10. The CDR3 loop spans 16 amino acids. CDR1 SGHRS and CDR2 YFSETQ come from the germline V gene. Here the CDR3 reads CASSLAGTVGTYGYTF. The CDR3 bases are TGCGCCAGCAGCTTGGCCGGGACAGTGGGAACTTATGGCTACACCTTC.

The V and J genes are TRBV20-1 and TRBJ2-3, with 14 nucleotides matching TRBD2. With V trimmed by 3 bases and J by 5 bases, 4 bases remained unmatched. Germline CDR1 is DFQATT and CDR2 is SNEGSKA (reference sequence). The CDR3 runs to 15 residues. Written as DNA, the CDR3 is TGCAGTGCTAGTAGACTAGCGGGAGGGGGAGATACGCAGTATTTT. Amino acid sequence: CSASRLAGGGDTQYF.

This chain uses TRBV7-9 with TRBJ1-1; D is unclear. Germline CDR1 SEHNR, CDR2 FQNEAQ (reference sequence). V lost 4 bases and J lost 6, with 21 bases in between. This CDR3 has 16 amino acids. The CDR3 DNA is TGTGCCAGCAGCTATTCTTCTGGGCAGAGCCCCGCTGAAGCTTTCTTT. Its protein product is CASSYSSGQSPAEAFF. The complete variable domain, with remaining parts taken from reference TRBV7-9 and TRBJ1-1, reads DTGVSQNPRHKITKRGQNVTFRCDPISEHNRLYWYRQTLGQGPEFLTYFQNEAQLEKSRLLSDRFSAERPKGSFSTLEIQRTEQGDSAMYLCASSYSSGQSPAEAFFGQGTRLTVV.

The chain is built from TRBV5-1 and TRBJ2-7, with 11 bases identical to TRBD2. After removal of 4 bases from V and 2 bases from J, the junction contained 8 bases not matched to a gene. Germline values: CDR1 SGHRS, CDR2 YFSETQ. This CDR3 spans 16 amino acids. CDR3 loop: CASSPGTSGFPYEQYF. DNA for the CDR3: TGCGCCAGCAGCCCAGGGACTAGCGGATTCCCCTACGAGCAGTACTTC.

V is TRBV9 and J is TRBJ2-5, with 7 bases aligning to TRBD2. The CDR3 sequence is 14 residues long. The germline gives CDR1 SGDLS, CDR2 YYNGEE. Trimming at V came to 2 bases and at J to 2 bases, leaving 3 bases not matched to a gene. This CDR3 reads CASSVGGLQETQYF. CDR3 in DNA: TGTGCCAGCAGCGTGGGGGGACTACAAGAGACCCAGTACTTC.

The chain has TRBV18 and TRBJ2-1, with 8 bases lining up with TRBD1. V lost 5 bases to trimming and J lost 0 bases; unmatched junction nucleotides: 3. CDR3 length equals 15 residues. Germline V gene lookup returns CDR1 KGHSH and CDR2 LQKENI. CDR3 amino acids: CASSLQGGSYNEQFF. CDR3 coding DNA: TGTGCCAGCTCATTACAGGGGGGCTCCTACAATGAGCAGTTCTTC.